Each of the 3 T cell receptor beta chains below was sequenced from the same sample in a study of cytomegalovirus exposure and HLA in healthy donors. Amplification used 60 Vbeta primers and 13 Jbeta primers. Method: immunoSEQ multiplex PCR; TCRdb's copy keeps in-frame clones and lacks some. The sample shows fewer than 200,000 clones, roughly nine tenths of them seen only once. The material sequenced was PBMCs. Receptors originate from a boy aged 2 to 10 in good health and CMV-seronegative.

This clone turned up a few times. The chain joins TRBV15 to TRBJ2-7, with 10 bases aligning to TRBD1. J gave up 4 bases and V 0 bases, and 6 bases lay outside the gene matches. The CDR3 runs to 16 residues. The germline V gene has CDR1 LNHNV and CDR2 YYDKDF (reference sequence). This CDR3 reads CATSRDPGQGLYEQYF. DNA for the CDR3: TGTGCCACCAGCAGAGATCCGGGACAGGGGTTATACGAGCAGTACTTC.

The V and J genes are TRBV9 and TRBJ2-3; 12 positions match TRBD2. Germline CDR1 and CDR2: SGDLS and YYNGEE. V gave up 4 bases and J gave up 5 bases; unmatched junction bases: 2. The length of the CDR3 is 14 residues. CDR3 residues: CASSLGLAGDTQYF. The CDR3 nucleotides read TGTGCCAGCAGCCTGGGACTAGCGGGAGATACGCAGTATTTT.

This chain uses TRBV9 with TRBJ2-7; D is unresolved. Germline CDR1 is SGDLS and CDR2 is YYNGEE. The CDR3 extends over 15 amino acids. Trimming cost V 0 bases and J 3 bases, with 13 bases left between them. The CDR3 region has the DNA TGTGCCAGCAGCGTAGACCCCATTGGAGACTACGAGCAGTACTTC. It codes for CASSVDPIGDYEQYF.